The entry that follows covers one T cell receptor (beta chain) sequence. Its cognate antigen is unknown. This record comes from a study of cytomegalovirus exposure and HLA in healthy donors. About the study: The same platform was used for the 120 validation repertoires and the approximately 670 first-cohort repertoires, a later analysis reported. General study points: Accounts indicate the classifier identified cytomegalovirus status with strong specificity and sensitivity. Cytomegalovirus association was assigned to some 160 TCR beta chains. TCR clusters originating in the first cohort tended to co-occur in the roughly 120 validation repertoires, according to a later analysis.

Method: immunoSEQ multiplex PCR; TCRdb's copy keeps in-frame clones and lacks some. Of about 190,000 clones in the sample, 75% to 90% were seen once. Germline V gene lookup returns CDR1 SGHRS and CDR2 YFSETQ. After removal of 4 bases from V and 6 bases from J, the junction contained 19 bases not matched to a gene. The CDR3 is 18 amino acids. The material sequenced was PBMCs. The chain employs TRBV5-1 and TRBJ1-3, with 7 bases lining up with TRBD1. This clonotype was obtained from a man between 18 and 29 years old in good health and CMV-seropositive. This CDR3 is CASSAPGQKKPWENTIYF. The CDR3 DNA follows: TGCGCCAGCAGCGCCCCGGGACAGAAGAAGCCCTGGGAAAACACCATATATTTT.